This T cell receptor beta chain is drawn from a study of control samples from healthy donors and cancer patients (dated by TCRdb to about 2020). The library came from the immunoSEQ multiplex PCR assay. TCRdb carries this immuneACCESS record with in-frame sequences only. Its versions omit some clonotypes, under half of them owing to an unresolved V gene in the studies checked, with the rest unexplained. The sample table contains 95,000 to 150,000 clones; only one count was recorded for around 92% of them. Approximately 39% of the sample belongs to the ten largest clones. In the case of this clone: No cognate antigen has been identified for it. No base quality values were provided; no much bigger clone lies one nucleotide off. Other DNA sequences in the sample encode the same CDR3.

V loses 2 bases, J loses 0 bases, and the germline ends lie 7 bases apart. CDR1 and CDR2, looked up from the germline V gene, are ENHRY and SYGVKD. The cysteine opens and the phenylalanine closes a CDR3 of 14 amino acids. Only the CDR3 part of the read is kept: 42 bases, read in frame from the first base. Material for sequencing was blood. The chain is encoded by TRBV10-3 joined to TRBJ1-1; the D gene is perhaps TRBD1, from 5 matching bases. This sequence was found in a man between 45 and 60 years old in good health. The nucleotide sequence reads as follows: TGTGCCATCAGTGAGCAGGGCTTGAACACTGAAGCTTTCTTT. It is translated as CAISEQGLNTEAFF.